The rows below give T cell receptor beta chains drawn from one sample of a study of identical twins. One entry per CDR3 protein results from TCRdb running MiXCR on the 5' RACE reads. This table holds some 900,000 distinct CDR3 sequences, roughly 12% found once. The same specimen was also included in a second study, on yellow fever vaccine responses in identical twins.

The sequencing sample was made of PBMCs. The source of these receptors is a woman aged 18-29 years in good health. The CDR3 runs from the conserved cysteine through the conserved F or W. The D gene is left open where the match is weak. Clone size appears in some rows only: once, few, many, or a class for an expanded clone.

CDR3: CASSPTGRREETQYF
DNA: TGTGCCAGCAGTCCGACAGGTCGGCGGGAGGAAACCCAGTACTTC
D: TRBD2
J: TRBJ2-5
size: -
V: TRBV6-1

CDR3: CSARDRDSRVSDTQYF
DNA: TGCAGTGCTAGAGATCGAGACTCCCGTGTCTCAGATACGCAGTATTTT
D: -
J: TRBJ2-3
size: -
V: TRBV20-1

CDR3: CASSTGTSQDTQYF
DNA: TGTGCCAGCAGTACCGGGACTAGCCAAGATACGCAGTATTTT
D: TRBD2
J: TRBJ2-3
size: few
V: TRBV12-3/TRBV12-4

CDR3: CASRPVRMRAFF
DNA: TGTGCCAGCAGACCCGTGCGTATGCGAGCTTTCTTT
D: -
J: TRBJ1-1
size: few
V: TRBV28

CDR3: CASSPGTGWGNEQFF
DNA: TGTGCCAGCTCACCAGGGACGGGATGGGGGAATGAGCAGTTCTTC
D: -
J: TRBJ2-1
size: -
V: TRBV18

CDR3: CASSRFAGASDEQFF
DNA: TGTGCCAGCAGCCGATTTGCGGGAGCTTCGGATGAGCAGTTCTTC
D: TRBD2
J: TRBJ2-1
size: -
V: TRBV12-3/TRBV12-4

CDR3: CASSDQGAADTQYF
DNA: TGTGCCAGCAGTGACCAGGGGGCCGCAGATACGCAGTATTTT
D: TRBD1
J: TRBJ2-3
size: once
V: TRBV2

CDR3: CAISDGTNMWNEQFF
DNA: TGTGCCATCAGTGACGGGACTAACATGTGGAATGAGCAGTTCTTC
D: TRBD2
J: TRBJ2-1
size: -
V: TRBV10-3

CDR3: CATREKNIQYF
DNA: TGTGCCACCAGGGAAAAAAACATTCAGTACTTC
D: -
J: TRBJ2-4
size: -
V: TRBV11-2

CDR3: CASKEAWTSGREQYF
DNA: TGTGCCAGCAAAGAAGCTTGGACTAGCGGCCGTGAGCAGTACTTC
D: TRBD2
J: TRBJ2-7
size: -
V: TRBV27

CDR3: CASRKKRGAEAFF
DNA: TGTGCCAGCAGGAAAAAGAGGGGGGCTGAAGCTTTCTTT
D: -
J: TRBJ1-1
size: few
V: TRBV2

CDR3: CASSKQVLYEQYF
DNA: TGTGCCAGCTCGAAACAGGTCCTCTACGAGCAGTACTTC
D: -
J: TRBJ2-7
size: -
V: TRBV18

CDR3: CASSLAEQYNSPLHF
DNA: TGTGCCAGCAGCTTAGCGGAGCAGTATAATTCACCCCTCCACTTT
D: -
J: TRBJ1-6
size: -
V: TRBV7-8

CDR3: CSARGVAKNIQYF
DNA: TGCAGTGCTAGAGGGGTAGCCAAAAACATTCAGTACTTC
D: -
J: TRBJ2-4
size: many
V: TRBV20-1

CDR3: CAGFRGLPYEQYF
DNA: TGTGCCGGCTTCAGGGGCCTCCCCTACGAGCAGTACTTC
D: -
J: TRBJ2-7
size: -
V: TRBV18